This TCR beta chain was obtained from a study of shared clonotypes between healthy human individuals. About the study: Each donor contributed plates that comprised three CD4 naive, three CD4 memory, two CD8 naive and one CD8 memory. General study findings and limits: Having only a few donors restricted how much genetic and exposure-history diversity was captured. Lower generation probabilities were found for non-shared clonotypes than for those shared by all four donors.

In regard to this clone: Its antigen is currently unknown.

Sequenced by immunoSEQ multiplex PCR; TCRdb stores in-frame clones only, minus some. The profile shows approximately 2,000,000 clones, approximately 92% of them singletons. Naive CD8 cells comprised CD45RO-negative, CCR7-positively selected cells, excluding terminally differentiated effector memory CD45RA+ cells. The CDR3 loop spans 13 amino acids. Germline V gene lookup returns CDR1 SEHNR and CDR2 FQNEAQ (reference sequence). V lost 1 base and J lost 4, with 6 bases in between. The V and J genes are TRBV7-9 and TRBJ2-3, with TRBD2 as a possible D gene (5 bases). The receptor was isolated from a man between 18 and 35 years old in good health. Some clones in this sample may be carry-over from other donors' samples. The sample comprised naive CD8+ T cells from PBMCs. The CDR3 spells CASSLDGADTQYF. CDR3 bases: TGTGCCAGCAGCTTAGACGGGGCAGATACGCAGTATTTT.